This TCR beta chain was profiled in a study of blood T cell repertoires in COVID-19. Study-wide background: Spain, Italy and the United States supplied samples that represented acute and convalescent COVID-19. PBMCs, B-cell-depleted T cells, or T cells were the source of the cDNA or gDNA that made up the material.

The length of the CDR3 is 14 residues. Germline V gene data show CDR1 as MDHEN and CDR2 as SYDVKM. Trimming cost V 6 bases and J 7 bases, with 18 bases left between them. In the authors' workflow: Amplified reference gene primers provided the basis for estimating nucleated cell counts. Profiling relied on immunoSEQ multiplex PCR, and the TCRdb table lists in-frame clones only, not all of them. That table supplies the V and J calls and clone size; D and trimming were determined from the DNA. The data contain 150,000 to 200,000 clones, approximately 90% of them singletons. The clonotype originates from a woman under 40 with acute or convalescent COVID-19. This chain links TRBV28 with TRBJ2-5; tentative D call: TRBD2 (5 bases). Sample: peripheral blood. CDR3 residues: CASSTPVGERTQYF. For the CDR3, the DNA is TGTGCCAGCAGCACCCCTGTGGGAGAACGGACCCAGTACTTC.